This T cell receptor beta chain was found in a study of OX40 agonist ivuxolimab in advanced cancers. The study's findings and limits: Clonal expansion by week 6 occurred in CD4+ and CD8+ blood T cells (at 0.1 to 3.0 mg/kg). Among patients with partial responses at 0.1-3.0 mg/kg, clonal expansion was among the lowest.

The CDR3 totals 13 residues. The V gene's germline CDR1 is MNHEY and CDR2 SMNVEV (reference sequence). J was trimmed by 15 bases and V by 5 bases; bases with no gene match: 6. Only in-frame clones appear in the TCRdb table, and some are missing; sequencing was by immunoSEQ multiplex PCR. Here the sample spans about 65,000 clones, roughly 91% being singletons. Turning to this clone: What it binds is unknown.

The clonotype was recovered from an adult with an advanced solid tumor such as melanoma, head and neck, liver or kidney cancer. The sequenced sample was CD4+ or CD8+ T cells sorted from blood, obtained in a trial of the OX40 agonist ivuxolimab. This chain uses TRBV27 with TRBJ2-1, with 14 bases fitting TRBD2. In nucleotides, the CDR3 is TGTGCCAGCAGTCTGGGACTAGCGGGGGTGCGGTTCTTC. Residues: CASSLGLAGVRFF.